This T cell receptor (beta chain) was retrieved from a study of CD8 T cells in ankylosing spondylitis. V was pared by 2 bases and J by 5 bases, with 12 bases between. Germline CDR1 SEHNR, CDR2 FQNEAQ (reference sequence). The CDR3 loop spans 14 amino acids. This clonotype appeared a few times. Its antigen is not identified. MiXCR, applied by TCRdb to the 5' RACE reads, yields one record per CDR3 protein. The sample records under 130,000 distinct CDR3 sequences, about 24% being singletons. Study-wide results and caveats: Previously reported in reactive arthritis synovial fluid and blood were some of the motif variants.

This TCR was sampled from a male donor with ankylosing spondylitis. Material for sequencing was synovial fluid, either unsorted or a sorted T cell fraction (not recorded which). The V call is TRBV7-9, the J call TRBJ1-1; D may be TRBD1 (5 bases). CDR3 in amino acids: CASSLQAGSTEAFF. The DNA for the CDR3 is TGTGCCAGCAGCTTACAGGCAGGGAGTACTGAAGCTTTCTTT.